This passage covers 17 T cell receptor beta chains from one sample sequenced in a study of graft-versus-host responses after intestinal transplantation. Assay used: immunoSEQ multiplex PCR; TCRdb lists only in-frame clones, some missing. The profile covers approximately 100,000 clones, with roughly 82% appearing a single time and over 1.3% taken by the ten largest. This sample comprised PBMCs, obtained 255 days after intestinal transplant. The receptors were gathered from a human patient who received an intestinal transplant, so some T cells may come from the graft donor.

CDR3 region: CASSLRGAGYEQYV. As DNA, the CDR3 is TGTGCCAGCAGCTTACGGGGGGCCGGATACGAGCAGTACGTC. The V and J genes are TRBV7-2 and TRBJ2-7; D is possibly TRBD2 (7 bases). V was pared by 2 bases and J by 4 bases, with 12 bases between. The CDR3 consists of 14 residues. Looked up from germline, CDR1 is SGHTA and CDR2 is FQGNSA.

V usage is TRBV28 and J usage is TRBJ2-7, with 7 nucleotides matching TRBD2. This CDR3 is 17 amino acids long. Germline V gene sequence: CDR1 MDHEN, CDR2 SYDVKM. Trimming removed 7 bases from V and 0 bases from J; junction bases left unmatched: 15. CDR3 DNA: TGTGCCAGCACCAGGGTAGGGAATAGCGGGTTCTCCTACGAGCAGTACTTC. Amino acids: CASTRVGNSGFSYEQYF.

The count of this clone is one. This rearrangement joins TRBV5-1 to TRBJ1-2; TRBD1 aligns across 9 bases. Losses at the gene ends were 1 base for V and 7 bases for J; bases not matched to a gene: 14. The germline V gene encodes CDR1 SGHRS and CDR2 YFSETQ. This CDR3 region has 17 residues. The CDR3 DNA sequence: TGCGCCAGCAGCTTGAGGGGTCCGGGACAGGGACTCGGTGGCTACACCTTC. Translating it yields CASSLRGPGQGLGGYTF.

The chain links TRBV6-5 to TRBJ1-2, with unresolved D. V dropped 0 bases and J dropped 8 bases, with 10 bases sitting between them. CDR1 is MNHEY, CDR2 SVGAGI, per germline. This CDR3 is 13 amino acids long. CDR3 in amino acids: CASSYSGLEGYTF. CDR3 nucleotides: TGTGCCAGCAGTTACTCAGGGTTGGAGGGCTACACCTTC.

The CDR3 sequence is CASSLWDSTHPEAFF. DNA of the CDR3: TGTGCCAGCAGTCTCTGGGACAGCACTCACCCTGAAGCTTTCTTT. V and J are TRBV6-5 and TRBJ1-1, with TRBD1 matching 7 bases. V trimming: 5 bases; J trimming: 6 bases; junction bases outside the gene matches: 12. Germline values: CDR1 MNHEY, CDR2 SVGAGI. The CDR3 extends over 15 amino acids.

This clone has a handful of counts. The chain joins TRBV10-3 to TRBJ1-3, with TRBD1 as a possible D gene (5 bases). This CDR3 spans 14 amino acids. V lost 4 bases to trimming and J lost 4 bases, with 11 bases between them. Germline values: CDR1 ENHRY, CDR2 SYGVKD. The CDR3 nucleotides are TGTGCCATCAGTGGGCGGGGCTACGGAAACACCATATATTTT. Translated: CAISGRGYGNTIYF.

The chain links TRBV27 to TRBJ2-1, with D uncertain. The V gene's germline CDR1 is MNHEY and CDR2 SMNVEV (reference sequence). V lost 4 bases to trimming and J lost 3 bases, with 19 bases between them. This CDR3 spans 17 amino acids. The CDR3 DNA reads as TGTGCCAGCAGTTCCTCGGACGGCGGTTATAACTACAATGAGCAGTTCTTC. The encoded protein is CASSSSDGGYNYNEQFF.

The rearrangement links TRBV10-3 to TRBJ2-5; weak D call: TRBD1 (6 bases). The CDR3 sequence is 15 residues long. V was clipped by 3 bases and J by 5 bases, with 16 bases between them. CDR1 is ENHRY and CDR2 is SYGVKD in the germline V gene. CDR3 sequence reads: CAISEPQGPLETQYF. CDR3 sequence (DNA): TGTGCCATCAGTGAACCGCAGGGGCCCCTGGAGACCCAGTACTTC.

The rearrangement links TRBV28 to TRBJ1-2; 8 nucleotides match TRBD1. Germline assignment: CDR1 MDHEN and CDR2 SYDVKM. This CDR3 spans 15 amino acids. V trimming: 5 bases; J trimming: 3 bases; junction bases outside the gene matches: 8. CDR3 sequence (DNA): TGTGCCAGCAGTGCCGAGAGGACAGGGCACTATGGCTACACCTTC. As protein: CASSAERTGHYGYTF.

The gene calls are TRBV5-8 and TRBJ2-1, with TRBD2 identical over 10 bases. There are 18 residues in the CDR3. Germline CDR1 SGHTS, CDR2 YDEGEE. Trimming at V came to 1 base and at J to 4 bases, leaving 11 bases not matched to a gene. The CDR3 DNA reads TGTGCCAGCAGCTTGACACGGAACGGACTAGCGGCTTACAATGAGCAGTTCTTC. This encodes CASSLTRNGLAAYNEQFF.

This clone was observed a handful of times. V and J are TRBV14 and TRBJ1-1; D possibly corresponds to TRBD1 (5 bases). CDR1 and CDR2 from the germline V gene are SGHDN and FVKESK. CDR3 length: 13 amino acids. Trimming took 6 bases from V and 1 from J, leaving 9 bases between them. CDR3 in amino acids: CASRRGWNTEAFF. The CDR3 region has the DNA TGTGCCAGCAGGAGGGGCTGGAACACTGAAGCTTTCTTT.

The V gene is TRBV7-9, the J gene TRBJ1-1; the D gene is possibly TRBD1 (5 bases). Between the trimmed V and J ends, which lost 5 bases and 0 bases, there was a span of 19 bases. CDR1 is SEHNR, CDR2 FQNEAQ, per germline (reference sequence). CDR3 size: 17 residues. DNA for the CDR3: TGTGCCAGCAGCGCAAAGGGGTGGGCGAGCATGAACACTGAAGCTTTCTTT. This gives the protein CASSAKGWASMNTEAFF. The entire variable domain, with the rest obtained from reference TRBV7-9 and TRBJ1-1, is as follows: DTGVSQNPRHKITKRGQNVTFRCDPISEHNRLYWYRQTLGQGPEFLTYFQNEAQLEKSRLLSDRFSAERPKGSFSTLEIQRTEQGDSAMYLCASSAKGWASMNTEAFFGQGTRLTVV.

V usage is TRBV28 and J usage is TRBJ2-7, with D maybe TRBD2 (5 bases). The CDR3 is 13 amino acids. Trimming shortened V by 6 bases and J by 3 bases, and 12 bases separated the two germline ends. Per germline, CDR1 MDHEN and CDR2 SYDVKM. CDR3 loop: CASSYSAYYEQYF. For the CDR3, the DNA is TGTGCCAGCAGCTATAGCGCTTACTACGAGCAGTACTTC.

In regard to this clone: Different DNA sequences within this sample yield the same CDR3. The chain uses TRBV6-5 and TRBJ2-1, with D perhaps matching TRBD2 (5 bases). The V end was cut by 8 bases, the J end by 6 bases, with 5 bases between. This CDR3 region has 10 residues. Germline CDR1 MNHEY, CDR2 SVGAGI. CDR3 region: CASGSNEQFF. The CDR3 DNA reads as TGTGCCAGCGGGAGCAATGAGCAGTTCTTC.

In this sample, this clone turned up a few times. The sample contains more than one DNA sequence encoding this CDR3. The rearrangement links TRBV27 to TRBJ2-7, with TRBD2 matching over 11 bases. This CDR3 is 14 amino acids long. V dropped 6 bases and J dropped 6; count of bases not matched to a gene: 7. Germline values: CDR1 MNHEY, CDR2 SMNVEV (reference sequence). The CDR3 is CASSHTSGSTEQYF. CDR3 in DNA: TGTGCCAGCAGCCATACTAGCGGGAGCACCGAGCAGTACTTC.

V gene TRBV19 combines with J gene TRBJ2-1; 7 bases are a match to TRBD2. Trimming removed 1 base from V and 1 base from J; junction bases left unmatched: 13. The CDR3 covers 19 residues. Looked up from germline, CDR1 is LNHDA and CDR2 is SQIVND (reference sequence). CDR3 protein: CASSIGPRRGSRSYNEQFF. In nucleotides, the CDR3 is TGTGCCAGTAGTATAGGTCCCCGGCGGGGGTCGAGGTCCTACAATGAGCAGTTCTTC.

The J gene is TRBJ2-3, the V gene TRBV9; D is possibly TRBD2 (6 bases). Per the germline V gene, CDR1 is SGDLS and CDR2 is YYNGEE. The CDR3 loop spans 13 amino acids. V was cut by 2 bases and J by 3 bases, with 7 bases left in between. Here the CDR3 DNA reads TGTGCCAGCAGCGTGGCGGGAACAGATACGCAGTATTTT. Encoded protein: CASSVAGTDTQYF.